Shown below are 10 T cell receptor beta chains from a single sample sequenced in a study of blood T cell repertoires in COVID-19. The repertoire was sequenced with immunoSEQ multiplex PCR; TCRdb's copy has only in-frame clones and lacks some. In the table there are fewer than 85,000 clones, approximately 90% of which are singletons. The specimen was peripheral blood. The receptors were sampled from a human donor in a cohort sampled during active COVID-19.

This chain connects TRBV14 to TRBJ1-5; D gene ambiguous. The ends were cut back, 1 base at V and 4 bases at J, with 5 bases in the middle. The V gene's germline CDR1 is SGHDN and CDR2 FVKESK. This CDR3 is built from 13 residues. The CDR3 loop is CASSQGRNQPQHF. The CDR3, as DNA: TGTGCCAGCAGCCAAGGGAGAAATCAGCCCCAGCATTTT.

J is TRBJ2-7 and V is TRBV27, with D possibly TRBD1 on 6 matching bases. The V end was cut by 2 bases, the J end by 6 bases, with 14 bases between. The germline gives CDR1 MNHEY, CDR2 SMNVEV (reference sequence). The CDR3 runs 14 residues. The CDR3 sequence: CASSLTPTGSEQYF. The CDR3 DNA sequence: TGTGCCAGCAGTTTAACCCCAACAGGGTCCGAGCAGTACTTC.

This clone was detected once. The DNA for the CDR3 is TGTGCCAGCAGTTACGGGAATTTTGGCGGCTACACCTTC. It yields the protein CASSYGNFGGYTF. V gene TRBV12-3 or TRBV12-4 combines with J gene TRBJ1-2; D remains unclear. This CDR3 spans 13 amino acids. The V and J ends lost 4 bases and 8 bases respectively, with 14 bases between them.

This clone was counted between two and nine times. V is TRBV9 and J is TRBJ2-5, with TRBD1 as a possible D gene (6 bases). V was cut by 3 bases and J by 5 bases, with 11 bases left in between. Per the germline V gene, CDR1 is SGDLS and CDR2 is YYNGEE. The CDR3 has 13 amino acids. CDR3 sequence reads: CASSEGVGETQYF. In nucleotides, the CDR3 is TGTGCCAGCAGCGAGGGGGTCGGGGAGACCCAGTACTTC. Based on the CDR3 plus reference TRBV9 and TRBJ2-5, the full variable domain is DSGVTQTPKHLITATGQRVTLRCSPRSGDLSVYWYQQSLDQGLQFLIQYYNGEERAKGNILERFSAQQFPDLHSELNLSSLELGDSALYFCASSEGVGETQYFGPGTRLLVL.

The chain carries TRBV10-1 and TRBJ1-3; tentative D call: TRBD1 (5 bases). Germline CDR1 is WNHNN and CDR2 is SYGVQD (reference sequence). V was shortened by 6 bases and J by 2 bases, with 32 bases between the two germline ends. The CDR3 is made up of 21 amino acids. CDR3 sequence (DNA): TGCGCCAGCAGCGACCGTAGAATCGGGACTGTAAAAATCGGGCCTGGAAACACCATATATTTT. Residues: CASSDRRIGTVKIGPGNTIYF.

This chain connects TRBV9 to TRBJ2-2; TRBD1 might be the D (6 bases). Germline V lookup: CDR1 SGDLS, CDR2 YYNGEE. V lost 0 bases to trimming and J lost 7 bases, with 16 bases between them. CDR3 length equals 16 residues. DNA of the CDR3: TGTGCCAGCAGCGTAGTAGGAGCGGCCAGGGGCGGGGAGCTGTTTTTT. Translating it yields CASSVVGAARGGELFF.

CDR3 sequence (DNA): TGTGCCAGCAGCTTAGCGTTTAGGGGCACTGGAAACACCATATATTTT. Translation: CASSLAFRGTGNTIYF. This chain joins TRBV11-2 and TRBJ1-3; TRBD1 is a possible D gene (5 bases). This CDR3 has 16 residues. Germline V gene lookup returns CDR1 SGHAT and CDR2 FQNNGV. V was trimmed by 1 base and J by 2 bases, leaving 12 bases between them.

The rearrangement joins TRBV12-2 to TRBJ1-2. TRBV12-2 is a pseudogene segment. This CDR3 has 15 residues. The DNA of the CDR3 is TGTGCAAGTCGCTTAATGGGAGGGGGAAACTATGGCTACACCTTC. Translated: CASRLMGGGNYGYTF.

In this sample, this clone turned up once. The chain's CDR3 is CASNRDRNEKLFF. CDR3 coding DNA: TGTGCCAGCAATAGGGACAGGAATGAAAAACTGTTTTTT. The chain has TRBV28 and TRBJ1-4; 8 bases are a match to TRBD1. J gave up 5 bases and V 7 bases, and 3 bases lay outside the gene matches. The germline gives CDR1 MDHEN, CDR2 SYDVKM. The CDR3 loop spans 13 amino acids.

The chain uses TRBV7-3 and TRBJ2-7; weak D call: TRBD2 (5 bases). V was pared by 5 bases and J by 3 bases, with 14 bases between. Germline CDR1 reads SGHTA; CDR2 reads FQGTGA. This CDR3 has 14 residues. CDR3 residues: CASSTGMGSYEQYF. The CDR3 DNA sequence: TGTGCCAGCAGCACGGGGATGGGGAGCTACGAGCAGTACTTC.